A selection of T cell receptor beta chains follows, all from one sample in a study of Tregs in tolerant kidney transplant recipients. TCRdb keeps only in-frame clones here, not all; method: immunoSEQ multiplex PCR. The sample contains over 60,000 clones, nearly 98% of which appear only once. The sample here was CD4+ T cells from blood, taken before the transplant. Every receptor here comes from a human donor who received a combined kidney and bone marrow transplant. Both conserved end residues are part of each CDR3. D genes are given only for firm matches. Not every row has a clone size; where given, it reads once, few, many or a size class.

clone_size	d_call	v_call	cdr3_length	j_call	cdr3_aa	cdr3_nt
NA	TRBD1	TRBV11-2	14	TRBJ1-5	CASSSNTGAQPQHF	TGTGCCAGCAGCTCTAATACAGGGGCTCAGCCCCAGCATTTT
NA	NA	TRBV5-8	12	TRBJ1-4	CASSDNIEKLFF	TGTGCCAGCAGCGACAATATTGAAAAACTGTTTTTT
NA	TRBD1	TRBV4-3	18	TRBJ2-3	CASSQLPTGTALGDTQYF	TGCGCCAGCAGCCAACTCCCGACAGGGACGGCCTTGGGAGATACGCAGTATTTT
once	NA	TRBV7-2	15	TRBJ2-2	CASRLQGVNTGELFF	TGTGCCAGCAGGCTACAGGGCGTGAACACCGGGGAGCTGTTTTTT
NA	NA	TRBV29-1	10	TRBJ1-1	CSVEGTRAFF	TGCAGCGTAGAGGGTACCAGAGCTTTCTTT
NA	TRBD1	TRBV7-2	16	TRBJ1-2	CASRPGGKTRMVGYTF	TGTGCCAGCAGGCCAGGGGGTAAGACCAGGATGGTTGGCTACACCTTC
NA	TRBD2	TRBV9	18	TRBJ2-1	CASSVGLAGGMNYNEQFF	TGTGCCAGCAGCGTAGGCCTAGCGGGAGGGATGAACTACAATGAGCAGTTCTTC
NA	TRBD2	TRBV11-2	17	TRBJ2-1	CASSLTSGSSSYNEQFF	TGTGCCAGCAGCTTGACTAGCGGTTCAAGCTCCTACAATGAGCAGTTCTTC
NA	NA	TRBV7-9	13	TRBJ1-2	CASSSGVGYGYTF	TGTGCCAGCAGCTCCGGGGTCGGATATGGCTACACCTTC
NA	TRBD1	TRBV18	15	TRBJ1-1	CASSLRTGTDTEAFF	TGTGCCAGCTCACTGAGGACAGGGACCGACACTGAAGCTTTCTTT
NA	TRBD2	TRBV25-1	18	TRBJ2-7	CASSEWSSGRATSHEQYF	TGTGCCAGCAGTGAATGGAGTAGCGGGAGGGCCACCAGCCACGAGCAGTACTTC
NA	TRBD1	TRBV25-1	16	TRBJ1-4	CASSEWTGTEVEKLFF	TGTGCCAGCAGTGAATGGACCGGGACAGAGGTTGAAAAACTGTTTTTT
NA	NA	TRBV4-3	16	TRBJ2-3	CASSPRQAGGTDTQYF	TGCGCCAGCAGCCCTCGACAGGCCGGGGGCACAGATACGCAGTATTTT
NA	NA	TRBV11-2	14	TRBJ1-1	CASSRWALNTEAFF	TGTGCCAGCAGCCGATGGGCCTTGAACACTGAAGCTTTCTTT
NA	NA	TRBV4-1	16	TRBJ2-1	CASSQATVTSYNEQFF	TGCGCCAGCAGCCAAGCAACGGTTACCTCCTACAATGAGCAGTTCTTC
NA	TRBD2	TRBV27	17	TRBJ2-1	CASSSLSGGSSYNEQFF	TGTGCCAGCAGTTCGCTCAGCGGGGGAAGCTCCTACAATGAGCAGTTCTTC
NA	TRBD1	TRBV29-1	15	TRBJ2-1	CSVEVSGGSGDEQFF	TGCAGCGTTGAGGTGTCAGGGGGATCTGGGGATGAGCAGTTCTTC
NA	NA	TRBV7-9	14	TRBJ2-3	CASSLEGSTDTQYF	TGTGCCAGCAGCTTAGAGGGGAGCACAGATACGCAGTATTTT
once	NA	TRBV5-1	17	TRBJ2-3	CASSSPGRGYRTDTQYF	TGCGCCAGCAGCAGTCCAGGCAGGGGATACCGCACAGATACGCAGTATTTT
NA	NA	TRBV5-4	16	TRBJ2-3	CASSLGEVFGTDTQYF	TGTGCCAGCAGCCTAGGTGAAGTCTTCGGCACAGATACGCAGTATTTT
NA	TRBD1	TRBV4-1	16	TRBJ2-7	CASSQDHRGSPYEQYF	TGCGCCAGCAGCCAAGACCACAGGGGGTCCCCCTACGAGCAGTACTTC
NA	NA	TRBV30	17	TRBJ2-5	CAWSVLDWSTSQETQYF	TGTGCCTGGAGTGTACTGGACTGGTCGACAAGCCAAGAGACCCAGTACTTC
once	NA	TRBV19	15	TRBJ2-2	CASSTDQRDTGELFF	TGTGCCAGTAGTACTGACCAGCGAGACACCGGGGAGCTGTTTTTT
NA	TRBD1	TRBV11-2	17	TRBJ2-5	CASSLGTSSGGQETQYF	TGTGCCAGCAGCTTAGGGACCTCCTCAGGGGGCCAAGAGACCCAGTACTTC
NA	TRBD1	TRBV2	15	TRBJ1-2	CASRERDRGHYGYTF	TGTGCCAGCAGAGAAAGGGACAGGGGGCACTATGGCTACACCTTC
NA	NA	TRBV6-1	16	TRBJ1-4	CASSEALRQANEKLFF	TGTGCCAGCAGTGAAGCGCTTCGACAGGCTAATGAAAAACTGTTTTTT
once	TRBD1	TRBV7-9	14	TRBJ1-1	CASSLAGQASEAFF	TGTGCCAGCAGCTTAGCCGGACAGGCCTCTGAAGCTTTCTTT
once	NA	TRBV7-2	13	TRBJ1-1	CASSLVKPTEAFF	TGTGCCAGCAGCTTAGTGAAGCCCACTGAAGCTTTCTTT
NA	TRBD2	TRBV18	14	TRBJ2-1	CASSAGTSGTEQFF	TGTGCCAGCTCAGCGGGGACTAGCGGGACAGAGCAGTTCTTC
NA	TRBD1	TRBV7-3	13	TRBJ2-1	CASSQTGASEQFF	TGTGCCAGCAGCCAGACAGGGGCGAGTGAGCAGTTCTTC
NA	NA	TRBV21-1	15	TRBJ2-1	CASSNEAGEKRGQFF	TGTGCCAGCAGCAACGAGGCGGGGGAGAAGAGGGGGCAGTTCTTC
once	TRBD1	TRBV7-3	15	TRBJ1-1	CASSSPGQGATEAFF	TGTGCCAGCAGCTCCCCGGGACAGGGGGCCACTGAAGCTTTCTTT
NA	NA	TRBV18	15	TRBJ2-1	CASSPPFAGWAEQFF	TGTGCCAGCTCACCACCTTTTGCGGGGTGGGCTGAGCAGTTCTTC
NA	NA	TRBV11-1	13	TRBJ2-1	CASSRDSYNEQFF	TGTGCCAGCAGCCGGGACTCCTACAATGAGCAGTTCTTC
NA	TRBD2	TRBV7-9	17	TRBJ2-7	CASSSPGGLAGSYEQYF	TGTGCCAGCAGCTCGCCGGGGGGACTAGCGGGATCCTACGAGCAGTACTTC
NA	TRBD2	TRBV27	16	TRBJ2-1	CANISGLSLGYNEQFF	TGTGCCAACATTAGCGGGCTGAGTCTGGGATACAATGAGCAGTTCTTC
NA	NA	TRBV4-1	15	TRBJ1-4	CASTRDGSGNEKLFF	TGCGCCAGCACCCGAGATGGGAGCGGTAATGAAAAACTGTTTTTT
NA	NA	TRBV7-2	14	TRBJ2-3	CASSFITSTDTQYF	TGTGCCAGCAGCTTTATTACTAGCACAGATACGCAGTATTTT
NA	TRBD2	TRBV27	14	TRBJ2-3	CASRKAGGTDTQYF	TGTGCCAGCAGGAAAGCGGGAGGCACAGATACGCAGTATTTT
NA	TRBD1	TRBV7-9	17	TRBJ1-1	CASSPWAGGGLGTEAFF	TGTGCCAGCAGCCCATGGGCAGGGGGCGGCTTAGGCACTGAAGCTTTCTTT
NA	TRBD1	TRBV9	16	TRBJ2-2	CASSVLGGQVTGELFF	TGTGCCAGCAGCGTATTAGGGGGCCAAGTGACCGGGGAGCTGTTTTTT
NA	NA	TRBV5-8	12	TRBJ1-4	CASSPRTEKLFF	TGTGCCAGCAGCCCTCGGACAGAAAAACTGTTTTTT
NA	NA	TRBV9	14	TRBJ2-5	CASSVGQVQETQYF	TGTGCCAGCAGCGTAGGGCAGGTGCAAGAGACCCAGTACTTC
NA	NA	TRBV6-6	13	TRBJ2-2	CAIRPDGGGELFF	TGTGCCATCCGGCCCGACGGAGGCGGGGAGCTGTTTTTT
NA	TRBD2	TRBV9	15	TRBJ2-3	CASSFSGGAADTQYF	TGTGCCAGCAGCTTCAGCGGGGGGGCCGCAGATACGCAGTATTTT
NA	TRBD1	TRBV5-6	14	TRBJ1-2	CASSLSDRETGYTF	TGTGCCAGCAGCTTGTCGGACAGGGAGACTGGCTACACCTTC
NA	TRBD1	TRBV7-8	13	TRBJ2-2	CASKQGGTGELFF	TGTGCCAGCAAACAGGGGGGCACCGGGGAGCTGTTTTTT
NA	TRBD1	TRBV5-1	15	TRBJ2-1	CASSLAGTGSNEQFF	TGCGCCAGCAGCTTGGCCGGGACAGGGAGCAATGAGCAGTTCTTC
NA	TRBD2	TRBV4-1	18	TRBJ2-1	CASSQDVAGGLAYNEQFF	TGCGCCAGCAGCCAAGACGTAGCGGGGGGGCTGGCCTACAATGAGCAGTTCTTC
once	NA	TRBV30	13	TRBJ2-5	CAWNRELQETQYF	TGTGCCTGGAACCGGGAGTTACAAGAGACCCAGTACTTC